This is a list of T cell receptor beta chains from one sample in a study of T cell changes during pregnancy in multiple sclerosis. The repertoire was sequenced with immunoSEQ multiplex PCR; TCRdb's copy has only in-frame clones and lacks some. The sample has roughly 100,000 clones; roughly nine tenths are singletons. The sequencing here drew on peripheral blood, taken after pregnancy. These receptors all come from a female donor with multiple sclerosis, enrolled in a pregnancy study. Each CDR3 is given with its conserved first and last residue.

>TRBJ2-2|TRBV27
CASSWGLPGYPNTGELFF
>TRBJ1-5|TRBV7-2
CASSLAVLGNQPQHF
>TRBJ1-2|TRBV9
CASSVEGSTGGKSTF
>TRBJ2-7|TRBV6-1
CASRAEESSYEQYF
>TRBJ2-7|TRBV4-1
CATLSGSNEQYF
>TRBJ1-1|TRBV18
CASSPGQGALTEAFF
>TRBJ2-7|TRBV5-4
CASSSGTSNYEQYF
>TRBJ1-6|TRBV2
CASIGLGASYNSPLHF
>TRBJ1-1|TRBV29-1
CSVGQGPVGNTEAFF
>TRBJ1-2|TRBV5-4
CASQVRVRGYTF
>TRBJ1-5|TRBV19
CASRTGSGSNQPQHF
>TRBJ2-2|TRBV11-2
CASSASTGTSGANTGELFF
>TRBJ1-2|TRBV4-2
CASSQGQGAYGYTF
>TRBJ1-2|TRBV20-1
CSAKTGNGYTF
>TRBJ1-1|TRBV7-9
CASSYTGGVTEAFF
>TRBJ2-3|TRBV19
CASGARDGGFTDTQYF
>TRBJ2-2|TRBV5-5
CASSFHFGDTGELFF
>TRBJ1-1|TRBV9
CASSVEGARTEAFF
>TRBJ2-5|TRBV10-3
CAISGQQETQYF
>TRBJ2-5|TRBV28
CASSPTGTSGETQYF
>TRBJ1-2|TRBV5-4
CASRFGTARGYTF
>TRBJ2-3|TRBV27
CASNIGDTQYF
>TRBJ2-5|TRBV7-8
CASSWTSGDWETQYF
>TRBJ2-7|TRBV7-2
CASSLAPGPSYEQYF
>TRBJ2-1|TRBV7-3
CASSLASGRSGNEQFF
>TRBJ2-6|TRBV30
CAWSVLWSGANVLTF
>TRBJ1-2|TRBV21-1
CASKNLGKAGGNYGYTF
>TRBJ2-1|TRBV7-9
CASSSGGGNEQFF
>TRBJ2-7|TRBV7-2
CASSATASGAYEQYF
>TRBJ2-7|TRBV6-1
CASSHTGISEQYF
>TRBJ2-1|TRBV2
CASSPRGDFDNEQFF
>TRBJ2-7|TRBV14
CASSEGKLGSSYEQYF
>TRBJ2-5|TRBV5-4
CASRRDLEETQYF
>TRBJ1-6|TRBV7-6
CASSTGTGGSSGYNSPLHF
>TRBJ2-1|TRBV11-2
CASSSIRLAGVRGEQFF
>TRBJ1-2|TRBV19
CASVAFGTSNYGYTF
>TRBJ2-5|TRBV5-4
CASSPAPRDGGRETQYF
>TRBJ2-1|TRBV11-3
CASSLIAGGLAYNEQFF
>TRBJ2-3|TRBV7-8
CASSFQDKQYF
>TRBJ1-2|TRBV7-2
CASSPQKMWGYTF
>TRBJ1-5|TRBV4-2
CASSQVGEGTQPQHF
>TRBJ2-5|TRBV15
CATSRARGDISTQYF
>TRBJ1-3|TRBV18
CASSDSSSGNTIYF
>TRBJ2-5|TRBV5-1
CASTQLGGSGETQYF
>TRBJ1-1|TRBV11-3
CASSLGGGDTEAFF
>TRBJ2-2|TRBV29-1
CSVPDRESNTGELFF
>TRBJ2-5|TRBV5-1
CASSAGDKETQYF
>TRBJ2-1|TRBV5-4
CASSQTPSGGLQRGQFF
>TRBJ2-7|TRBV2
CASSGGQGSFKYEQYF
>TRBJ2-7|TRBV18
CASSPQAGFEQYF
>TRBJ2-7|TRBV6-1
CASSVRQSSYEQYF
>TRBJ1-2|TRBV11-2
CASSLKGGVSGYTF
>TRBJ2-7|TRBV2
CASSRTGGSYEQYF
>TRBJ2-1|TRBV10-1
CASSPGWSSSYNEQFF